The subject of this entry is one TCR beta chain. Its antigen is as yet unknown. These data originate in a study of T cell responses to AZD1222 COVID-19 vaccine. Findings of the study overall: Spike-specific TCR repertoires showed rising breadth and depth after two AZD1222 doses. Clonal diversity was possibly underestimated, and white British individuals and females predominated among donors. Spike-spanning, vaccine-associated CD4 TCRs were dominant at 160-218 and 743-854.

The protocol was immunoSEQ multiplex PCR, while the TCRdb copy is restricted to in-frame clones and leaves out a portion. This sample has about 140,000 clones, with 80% to 95% found just once. There are 15 residues in the CDR3. Germline lookup yields CDR1 KGHDR and CDR2 SFDVKD. Germline trimming cut 3 bases from V and 7 bases from J; bases unmatched to any gene: 8. The chain is built from TRBV24-1 and TRBJ1-2, with 9 bases lining up with TRBD1. The sequence came from an adult in good health. Sequenced here: peripheral blood, sampled on day 0 of MenACWY control vaccination. The CDR3 protein is CATSDPKQGASGYTF. In DNA, the CDR3 is TGTGCCACCAGTGATCCCAAACAGGGGGCTTCTGGCTACACCTTC.